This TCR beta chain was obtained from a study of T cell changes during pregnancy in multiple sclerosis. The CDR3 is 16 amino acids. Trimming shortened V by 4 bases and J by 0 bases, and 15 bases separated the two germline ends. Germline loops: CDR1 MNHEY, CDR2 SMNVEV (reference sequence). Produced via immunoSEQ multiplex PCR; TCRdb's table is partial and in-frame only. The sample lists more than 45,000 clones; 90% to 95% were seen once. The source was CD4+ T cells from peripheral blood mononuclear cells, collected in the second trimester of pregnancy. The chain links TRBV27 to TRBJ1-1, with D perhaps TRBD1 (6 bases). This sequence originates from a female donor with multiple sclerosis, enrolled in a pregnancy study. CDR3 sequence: CASSWAGEGLNTEAFF. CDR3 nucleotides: TGTGCCAGCAGTTGGGCAGGGGAGGGGCTGAACACTGAAGCTTTCTTT.